These 32 T cell receptor beta chains were all obtained from the same sample, sequenced in a study of cytomegalovirus exposure and HLA in healthy donors. The study ran its PCR with 60 Vbeta and 13 Jbeta primers. Sequencing used immunoSEQ multiplex PCR; TCRdb keeps in-frame clones, though not all of them. This sample carries more than 100,000 clones, roughly three quarters of them seen once, and the ten largest clones take roughly 0.9%. The sample taken for sequencing was PBMCs. The source of these receptors is a woman aged 55-69 years in good health and CMV-seronegative.

V and J are TRBV9 and TRBJ2-2; perhaps TRBD1 as D (6 bases). V lost 9 bases and J lost 0, with 12 bases in between. Germline loops: CDR1 SGDLS, CDR2 YYNGEE. The length of the CDR3 is 14 residues. CDR3 in DNA: TGTGCCACCGATACAGGGACGAACACCGGGGAGCTGTTTTTT. This sequence encodes CATDTGTNTGELFF.

The rearrangement joins TRBV7-8 to TRBJ2-1, with 7 bases identical to TRBD2. The CDR3 runs to 13 residues. The V gene's germline CDR1 is SGHVS and CDR2 FQNEAQ. V trimming: 3 bases; J trimming: 11 bases; junction bases outside the gene matches: 7. CDR3 protein: CASSFRDYQQQFF. The CDR3 nucleotides read TGTGCCAGCAGCTTCCGGGACTACCAACAGCAGTTCTTC.

A few counts support this clone. This chain connects TRBV11-1 to TRBJ2-2; 7 nucleotides match TRBD2. This CDR3 has 18 residues. The germline CDR1 and CDR2 sequences are SGHAT and FQDESV (reference sequence). Unmatched junction bases numbered 11, after V lost 4 bases and J lost 0 bases. This CDR3 reads CASSSPVPGGSNTGELFF. The CDR3 region has the DNA TGTGCCAGCAGCTCCCCCGTTCCGGGGGGATCGAACACCGGGGAGCTGTTTTTT.

CDR3: CAWMRGGGYNEQFF. Here the CDR3 DNA reads TGTGCCTGGATGAGGGGCGGGGGGTACAATGAGCAGTTCTTC. The chain uses TRBV30 and TRBJ2-1; 8 nucleotides agree with TRBD2. Germline V gene sequence: CDR1 GTSNPN, CDR2 SVGIG (reference sequence). Trimming removed 4 bases from V and 4 bases from J; junction bases left unmatched: 6. CDR3 length: 14 residues.

The rearrangement uses TRBV11-1 and TRBJ1-6, with 12 bases fitting TRBD1. CDR3 length: 18 residues. The J segment lost 10 bases and the V segment lost 0 bases, leaving 10 bases of the junction unmatched. CDR1 is SGHAT, CDR2 FQDESV, per germline (reference sequence). The CDR3 DNA reads as TGTGCCAGCAGCTTAGCCCCGCTGGGGACAGGGGGCATGTCACCCCTCCACTTT. Translated: CASSLAPLGTGGMSPLHF.

This chain joins TRBV28 and TRBJ2-7; 7 bases map to TRBD1. Germline CDR1 is MDHEN and CDR2 is SYDVKM. There are 12 residues in the CDR3. Losses at the gene ends were 5 bases for V and 11 bases for J; bases not matched to a gene: 9. The chain's CDR3 is CASSPGQVGKYF. DNA for the CDR3: TGTGCCAGCAGTCCCGGACAGGTTGGGAAGTACTTC. The entire variable domain, with the rest obtained from reference TRBV28 and TRBJ2-7, is as follows: DVKVTQSSRYLVKRTGEKVFLECVQDMDHENMFWYRQDPGLGLRLIYFSYDVKMKEKGDIPEGYSVSREKKERFSLILESASTNQTSMYLCASSPGQVGKYFGPGTRLTVT.

This clone was seen a single time. This sequence joins TRBV5-1 and TRBJ1-1, with D uncertain. V was cut by 1 base and J by 4 bases, with 8 bases left in between. CDR3 size: 13 residues. Germline lookup yields CDR1 SGHRS and CDR2 YFSETQ. CDR3 bases: TGCGCCAGCAGCTTGACAAGTCCCACTGAAGCTTTCTTT. It codes for CASSLTSPTEAFF.

This clone was counted a few times. V and J are TRBV7-9 and TRBJ1-3; 7 bases map to TRBD1. V gave up 2 bases and J gave up 1 base; unmatched junction bases: 14. This CDR3 is 19 amino acids long. Per germline, CDR1 SEHNR and CDR2 FQNEAQ (reference sequence). The DNA for the CDR3 is TGTGCCAGCAGCTTAACGGGCCGGGAGACAGGGTCGTCTGGAAACACCATATATTTT. Protein product: CASSLTGRETGSSGNTIYF.

The chain has TRBV28 and TRBJ2-1, with 12 bases matching TRBD2. V shed 7 bases and J 6 bases; nucleotides not matched to a gene: 7. Germline V lookup: CDR1 MDHEN, CDR2 SYDVKM. CDR3 length equals 15 residues. The CDR3 loop reads CASNLGLAGLNEQFF. The DNA of the CDR3 is TGTGCCAGCAACCTCGGACTAGCGGGGCTCAATGAGCAGTTCTTC.

Note on this clone: The junction and the germline gene differ at one end; a read error may be behind it. The chain employs TRBV7-9 and TRBJ1-2; a possible D gene is TRBD1 (5 bases). Germline V gives CDR1 SEHNR, CDR2 FQNEAQ (reference sequence). The CDR3 extends over 12 amino acids. The CDR3 nucleotides are TGTTCCAGCAGCGACAGTAACTATGGCTACACCTTC. It encodes CSSSDSNYGYTF.

The gene calls are TRBV29-1 and TRBJ2-5; tentatively, D is TRBD1 (6 bases). The J call is in doubt because the DNA end fits TRBJ2-7 better. Germline CDR1 reads SQVTM; CDR2 reads ANQGSEA. The CDR3 loop spans 13 amino acids. The CDR3 sequence: CSVEGAHSYEQYF. The CDR3 DNA sequence: TGCAGCGTTGAGGGGGCCCACTCCTACGAGCAGTACTTC.

For the CDR3, the DNA is TGTGCCAGCAGTGTGGCGGTCTACGAGCAGTACTTC. Translated: CASSVAVYEQYF. The rearrangement uses TRBV2 and TRBJ2-7, with unresolved D. V lost 4 bases, J lost 3 bases, and 7 bases lay in between. Germline assignment: CDR1 SNHLY and CDR2 FYNNEI. This CDR3 region has 12 residues.

CDR3 in DNA: TGCGCCAGCAGTTCAGGGATACCCTACGAGCAGTACTTC. Translation gives CASSSGIPYEQYF. The chain is built from TRBV5-1 and TRBJ2-7; D might be TRBD1 (5 bases). Germline CDR1 SGHRS, CDR2 YFSETQ. Trimming removed 5 bases at V and 2 bases at J, with 11 bases between. This CDR3 comprises 13 residues.

The chain carries TRBV9 and TRBJ1-2, with 9 bases aligning to TRBD1. The trim removed 0 bases at V and 4 bases at J, leaving 10 bases unmatched. The CDR3 loop spans 17 amino acids. The germline gives CDR1 SGDLS, CDR2 YYNGEE. In DNA, the CDR3 is TGTGCCAGCAGCGTAGGGACAGGGGTAGGCCTTAGCTATGGCTACACCTTC. Translation: CASSVGTGVGLSYGYTF.

This sequence joins TRBV5-1 and TRBJ1-1; D remains unclear. The germline CDR1 and CDR2 sequences are SGHRS and YFSETQ. This CDR3 is built from 13 residues. Trimming cost V 6 bases and J 3 bases, with 12 bases left between them. CDR3 sequence (DNA): TGCGCCAGCACCCCCGGTTTGGACACTGAAGCTTTCTTT. It translates to CASTPGLDTEAFF.

V usage is TRBV6-6 and J usage is TRBJ2-7; TRBD2 aligns across 8 bases. The germline V gene encodes CDR1 MNHNY and CDR2 SVGAGI (reference sequence). The CDR3 extends over 12 amino acids. The junction had 3 bases not matched to a gene; V was cut back by 8 bases and J by 3 bases. The CDR3 nucleotides read TGTGCCAGCCAGCGGGAGAACTACGAGCAGTACTTC. Encoded protein: CASQRENYEQYF.

In regard to this clone: Its ends do not fully match the called genes, so a read error is possible. The genes are TRBV5-6 and TRBJ1-6, with 8 positions matching TRBD1. Germline V gene lookup returns CDR1 SGHDT and CDR2 YYEEEE. The CDR3 length is 15 residues. The DNA of the CDR3 is TGTGCCAGCAGCCTGACAGGGGTTTATAGTTCACCCCTCCACTTT. The encoded protein is CASSLTGVYSSPLHF.

The V gene is TRBV10-3, the J gene TRBJ2-7; D is unclear. CDR1 ENHRY and CDR2 SYGVKD come from the germline V gene. The CDR3 consists of 16 residues. Deletions cut 0 bases from V and 0 bases from J, with 12 bases between. The CDR3 loop is CAISESYRISSYEQYF. The CDR3 DNA reads as TGTGCCATCAGTGAGTCGTACAGAATAAGCTCCTACGAGCAGTACTTC.

This chain links TRBV29-1 with TRBJ2-5; tentative D call: TRBD1 (6 bases). Germline lookup yields CDR1 SQVTM and CDR2 ANQGSEA. The CDR3 runs to 14 residues. Trimming took off 4 bases at V and 3 bases at J, with 15 bases between the two ends. In DNA, the CDR3 is TGCAGCGTTGCCATCCAGGGGATTAAAGAGACCCAGTACTTC. Its translation is CSVAIQGIKETQYF.

In this sample, this clone turned up a few times. The genes are TRBV5-8 and TRBJ2-3; possible D gene TRBD1, 6 bases. The V and J ends lost 6 bases and 11 bases respectively, with 16 bases between them. Germline V lookup: CDR1 SGHTS, CDR2 YDEGEE. This CDR3 has 12 amino acids. The CDR3 loop is CASISIGGVQYF. For the CDR3, the DNA is TGTGCCAGCATCTCAATAGGGGGTGTGCAGTATTTT.

The rearrangement uses TRBV7-8 and TRBJ2-1; 8 bases match TRBD2. Germline lookup yields CDR1 SGHVS and CDR2 FQNEAQ. This CDR3 spans 17 amino acids. V shed 5 bases and J 6 bases; nucleotides not matched to a gene: 15. CDR3 protein: CASSAALSGGFGNEQFF. As DNA, the CDR3 is TGTGCCAGCAGCGCCGCCCTGAGCGGGGGATTCGGCAATGAGCAGTTCTTC.

There are a few counts of this clone. The V and J genes are TRBV7-8 and TRBJ1-1; possible D gene TRBD1, 5 bases. Germline lookup yields CDR1 SGHVS and CDR2 FQNEAQ. The CDR3 covers 15 residues. Trimming removed 2 bases at V and 4 bases at J, with 14 bases between. CDR3 sequence (DNA): TGTGCCAGCAGCTTAAACGGACGGGGGGGCACTGAAGCTTTCTTT. Translating it yields CASSLNGRGGTEAFF. Drawing the rest from reference TRBV7-8 and TRBJ1-1, the complete variable domain is GAGVSQSPRYKVAKRGQDVALRCDPISGHVSLFWYQQALGQGPEFLTYFQNEAQLDKSGLPSDRFFAERPEGSVSTLKIQRTQQEDSAVYLCASSLNGRGGTEAFFGQGTRLTVV.

This chain connects TRBV2 to TRBJ2-7; 11 bases line up with TRBD1. The V segment lost 9 bases and the J segment 3 bases; nucleotides outside the gene matches: 4. From germline, CDR1 is SNHLY and CDR2 FYNNEI. The CDR3 has 13 residues. The CDR3 DNA sequence: TGTGCCAGTGAGGACAGGGGGCTCTACGAGCAGTACTTC. This codes for CASEDRGLYEQYF.

This chain joins TRBV10-1 and TRBJ2-1; TRBD1 matches 11 bases. Trimming took 10 bases from V and 3 from J; bases not matched to a gene: 11. The CDR3 consists of 16 residues. Germline V gene lookup returns CDR1 WNHNN and CDR2 SYGVQD (reference sequence). The CDR3: CAIDPTGTGGYNEQFF. For the CDR3, the DNA is TGCGCCATCGATCCCACCGGGACAGGGGGCTACAATGAGCAGTTCTTC.

The chain links TRBV14 to TRBJ2-2; 13 nucleotides agree with TRBD2. Germline CDR1 and CDR2: SGHDN and FVKESK. This CDR3 comprises 20 residues. The V and J ends lost 2 bases and 6 bases, in that order; junction bases with no gene match: 15. DNA for the CDR3: TGTGCCAGCAGCCAACCCCCCAGCGGACTAGCGGGGGCGCCCCCCGGGGAGCTGTTTTTT. Translation gives CASSQPPSGLAGAPPGELFF.

The rearrangement links TRBV2 to TRBJ1-5; 7 nucleotides line up with TRBD1. CDR3 length: 15 amino acids. With 4 bases clipped from V and 7 bases from J, the junction kept 10 bases outside the gene matches. Germline V gives CDR1 SNHLY, CDR2 FYNNEI. The chain's CDR3 is CASSGGTTGSQPQHF. The CDR3 DNA is TGTGCCAGCAGTGGAGGGACGACAGGGAGCCAGCCCCAGCATTTT.

The V and J genes are TRBV6-5 and TRBJ2-7; 11 bases fit TRBD2. The CDR3 covers 14 residues. V dropped 6 bases and J dropped 3; count of bases not matched to a gene: 4. Germline CDR1 MNHEY, CDR2 SVGAGI. The CDR3 region has the DNA TGTGCCAGCAGCCGGACTAGCGGGTACTACGAGCAGTACTTC. This gives the protein CASSRTSGYYEQYF.

This chain uses TRBV5-8 with TRBJ2-7; D not certain. Trimming pared 2 bases from V and 3 bases from J, leaving 12 bases between. Germline-derived CDR1 and CDR2 are SGHTS and YDEGEE. The CDR3 has 14 amino acids. The CDR3 loop reads CASSLGQAVYEQYF. The CDR3 DNA is TGTGCCAGCAGCTTAGGTCAGGCCGTCTACGAGCAGTACTTC.

The V call is TRBV19, the J call TRBJ1-1; the match to TRBD1 covers 10 bases. V dropped 4 bases and J dropped 6; count of bases not matched to a gene: 8. The CDR3 is made up of 15 amino acids. The germline CDR1 and CDR2 sequences are LNHDA and SQIVND (reference sequence). The CDR3 loop is CASSTSGQGIAEAFF. Written as DNA, the CDR3 is TGTGCCAGTAGTACGTCGGGACAGGGGATCGCTGAAGCTTTCTTT.

V and J are TRBV10-3 and TRBJ1-3; the match to TRBD1 covers 9 bases. CDR1 is ENHRY and CDR2 is SYGVKD in the germline V gene. CDR3 size: 23 residues. Trimming took 0 bases from V and 4 from J; bases not matched to a gene: 25. The CDR3: CAISESDLLPRPLTGGNGNTIYF. CDR3 coding DNA: TGTGCCATCAGTGAGTCCGACCTGCTCCCTCGGCCTTTGACAGGGGGGAACGGAAACACCATATATTTT.

This clone was counted between two and nine times. CDR3 sequence: CASSQGSGQGRIREKLFF. The DNA of the CDR3 is TGCGCCAGCAGCCAAGGATCCGGACAGGGAAGGATTCGGGAAAAACTGTTTTTT. The chain recombines TRBV4-1 with TRBJ1-4, with 8 nucleotides matching TRBD1. The CDR3 contains 18 residues. Germline V gene sequence: CDR1 MGHRA, CDR2 YSYEKL. Germline trimming cut 1 base from V and 8 bases from J; bases unmatched to any gene: 15.

The gene calls are TRBV9 and TRBJ2-3; 12 nucleotides match TRBD2. This CDR3 is built from 16 residues. Germline CDR1 and CDR2: SGDLS and YYNGEE. The V and J ends lost 0 bases and 5 bases, in that order; junction bases with no gene match: 4. Written as DNA, the CDR3 is TGTGCCAGCAGCGTAGCGGCTAGCGGGAGGGTAGATACGCAGTATTTT. Amino acids: CASSVAASGRVDTQYF.